Listed below are T cell receptor beta chains from one sample, sequenced in a study of T cell repertoires in cytomegalovirus infection. TCRdb analysed the reads with MiXCR anew, one entry per CDR3 protein. The sample has approximately 290,000 distinct CDR3 sequences, about 25% seen once. Sequenced: PBMCs. The receptors derive from a human donor in good health (CMV status not recorded). Some clones in this sample may be carry-over from other donors' samples. Each CDR3 is given without its conserved first and last residue.

TRBV5-1	TRBJ2-3	ASSLDLGYTDTQY
TRBV20-1	TRBJ2-3	SAEETAGGTQY
TRBV7-2	TRBJ2-3	ASSSHNWSRTQY
TRBV6-2/TRBV6-3	TRBJ1-1	ASSQGTEAF
TRBV10-3	TRBJ2-3	AASPDREDTQY
TRBV3-1	TRBJ2-5	ASSQDARNQETQY
TRBV7-3	TRBJ2-3	ASSLMTSDTQY
TRBV30	TRBJ2-7	AWRPTSYEQY
TRBV20-1	TRBJ2-3	SAPGVTSTDTQY
TRBV5-4	TRBJ2-7	ASSLGHRGPPYEQY
TRBV19	TRBJ1-1	ASSIRQPGTEAF
TRBV25-1	.	ASSVSATAQY